Shown below are 17 T cell receptor beta chains from a single sample sequenced in a study of blood T cell repertoires in COVID-19 (dated by TCRdb to the early 2020s). The library was generated by the immunoSEQ multiplex PCR assay. Here the immuneACCESS table is served through TCRdb, limited to in-frame sequences with V and J called. Missing clones are a known gap in these copies; in checked studies unresolved V genes cover under half, and the rest lacks a known reason. Across this sample there are 95,000 to 150,000 clones, with roughly four fifths seen only once. Approximately 4.9% of the sample comes from the top ten. The sample comprised peripheral blood. These receptors all stem from a woman in her 70s with acute or convalescent COVID-19.

The genes are TRBV6-5 and TRBJ1-1; D is undetermined. The germline CDR1 and CDR2 sequences are MNHEY and SVGAGI. The V end lost 4 bases, the J end lost 3 bases, and 15 bases lay between the germline ends. There are 15 residues in the CDR3. CDR3 protein: CASSFRPQRDTEAFF. CDR3 nucleotide sequence: TGTGCCAGCAGTTTCCGGCCTCAGAGGGACACTGAAGCTTTCTTT.

This chain uses TRBV6-5 with TRBJ2-7, with 11 bases fitting TRBD1. This CDR3 is 15 amino acids long. V lost 2 bases to trimming and J lost 1 base; unmatched junction nucleotides: 1. Germline assignment: CDR1 MNHEY and CDR2 SVGAGI. The CDR3 DNA is TGTGCCAGCAGTTACGGACAGGGGGCGTCCTACGAGCAGTACTTC. Residues: CASSYGQGASYEQYF.

This rearrangement joins TRBV7-2 to TRBJ2-2, with 7 bases lining up with TRBD2. The J segment lost 6 bases and the V segment lost 5 bases, leaving 9 bases of the junction unmatched. In germline, CDR1 is SGHTA, CDR2 FQGNSA. The CDR3 is 15 residues long. The CDR3 coding sequence is TGTGCCAGCAGCCCCGGACTAGTCGGACCCGGGGAGCTGTTTTTT. Its protein product is CASSPGLVGPGELFF.

V is TRBV2 and J is TRBJ1-2, with D tentatively TRBD1 (5 bases). The V end lost 1 base, the J end lost 2 bases, and 5 bases lay between the germline ends. CDR1 SNHLY and CDR2 FYNNEI come from the germline V gene. The CDR3 has 13 residues. The CDR3 reads CASSEDRNYGYTF. The CDR3 nucleotides are TGTGCCAGCAGTGAAGACAGGAACTATGGCTACACCTTC.

This chain joins TRBV7-2 and TRBJ2-5; 13 nucleotides agree with TRBD2. The CDR3 length is 19 residues. Looked up from germline, CDR1 is SGHTA and CDR2 is FQGNSA. After removal of 4 bases from V and 0 bases from J, the junction contained 11 bases not matched to a gene. As DNA, the CDR3 is TGTGCCAGCAGCTCAAGGACTAGCGGGGGTACCCGATACCAAGAGACCCAGTACTTC. Translation gives CASSSRTSGGTRYQETQYF.

V gene TRBV29-1 combines with J gene TRBJ2-2; 8 positions agree with TRBD1. From germline, CDR1 is SQVTM and CDR2 ANQGSEA. With V trimmed by 4 bases and J by 1 base, 5 bases remained unmatched. This CDR3 spans 15 amino acids. For the CDR3, the DNA is TGCAGCGTTGTCAGGGGGCCGGGGAACACCGGGGAGCTGTTTTTT. Translation gives CSVVRGPGNTGELFF.

The CDR3 reads CASSQDLLGGGYIETQYF. The CDR3 region has the DNA TGTGCCAGCAGCCAAGATCTCTTAGGCGGGGGTTATATAGAGACCCAGTACTTC. The chain recombines TRBV4-2 with TRBJ2-5; 7 nucleotides line up with TRBD2. With V trimmed by 0 bases and J by 4 bases, 14 bases remained unmatched. Germline V lookup: CDR1 LGHNA, CDR2 YNFKEQ. The CDR3 covers 18 residues.

The rearrangement links TRBV5-6 to TRBJ1-6, with 8 bases that match TRBD1. V was clipped by 2 bases and J by 0 bases; unmatched bases: 1. This CDR3 spans 16 amino acids. Per the germline V gene, CDR1 is SGHDT and CDR2 is YYEEEE. CDR3: CASSFTGGSYNSPLHF. CDR3 sequence (DNA): TGTGCCAGCAGCTTCACAGGGGGCTCCTATAATTCACCCCTCCACTTT.

The CDR3: CASSQDEVGAVFYNEQFF. The CDR3 nucleotides are TGCGCCAGCAGCCAAGATGAGGTGGGGGCGGTTTTCTACAATGAGCAGTTCTTC. The rearrangement links TRBV4-1 to TRBJ2-1, with TRBD1 as a possible D gene (6 bases). The V gene lost 0 bases and the J gene lost 3 bases, with 18 bases spanning the gap. Germline V gene data show CDR1 as MGHRA and CDR2 as YSYEKL. This CDR3 contains 18 residues.

The chain is built from TRBV30 and TRBJ1-5; tentatively, D is TRBD1 (6 bases). Trimming removed 3 bases from V and 2 bases from J, with 11 bases in between. The CDR3 totals 14 residues. Germline-derived CDR1 and CDR2 are GTSNPN and SVGIG (reference sequence). CDR3 protein: CAWREQGGNQPQHF. The CDR3 DNA is TGTGCCTGGAGGGAACAGGGAGGCAATCAGCCCCAGCATTTT.

With respect to this clone: The junction differs from germline at one of its ends, possibly a read error. The gene calls are TRBV11-3 and TRBJ1-2; 9 bases align to TRBD1. The CDR3 extends over 12 amino acids. Germline CDR1 is SGHNT and CDR2 is YENEEA. CDR3 sequence reads: CASSLRQGGMYF. The CDR3 DNA is TGTGCCAGCAGCCTTCGACAGGGGGGGATGTACTTC. The whole variable domain, filled in from reference TRBV11-3 and TRBJ1-2, reads EAGVVQSPRYKIIEKKQPVAFWCNPISGHNTLYWYLQNLGQGPELLIRYENEEAVDDSQLPKDRFSAERLKGVDSTLKIQPAELGDSAVYLCASSLRQGGMYFGSGTRLTVV.

The chain carries TRBV6-1 and TRBJ2-7, with TRBD1 as a possible D gene (6 bases). V lost 2 bases and J 6 bases, leaving 14 bases between the germline ends. The length of the CDR3 is 14 residues. The germline gives CDR1 MNHNS, CDR2 SASEGT. As DNA, the CDR3 is TGTGCCAGCAGTGAACCTTACAGGGAATCCGAGCAGTACGTC. It is translated as CASSEPYRESEQYV.

This clone was detected once. The J gene is TRBJ1-1, the V gene TRBV9, with D perhaps TRBD1 (5 bases). Looked up from germline, CDR1 is SGDLS and CDR2 is YYNGEE. The CDR3 is made up of 15 amino acids. Trimming took 5 bases from V and 0 from J, leaving 14 bases between them. CDR3 sequence: CASRPQQAMNTEAFF. CDR3 sequence (DNA): TGTGCCAGCAGACCCCAACAGGCGATGAACACTGAAGCTTTCTTT.

The chain couples TRBV24-1 to TRBJ2-7; 8 bases align to TRBD1. Germline CDR1 KGHDR, CDR2 SFDVKD. The V and J ends lost 5 bases and 5 bases, in that order; junction bases with no gene match: 7. This CDR3 has 14 amino acids. The CDR3 coding sequence is TGTGCCACCAGTGCAGGGGGCGAATATCACGAGCAGTACGTC. Amino acids: CATSAGGEYHEQYV.

The V and J genes are TRBV6-6 and TRBJ1-3; 7 bases match TRBD1. The CDR3 contains 16 residues. J was trimmed by 4 bases and V by 5 bases; bases with no gene match: 11. Germline CDR1 is MNHNY and CDR2 is SVGAGI (reference sequence). CDR3 bases: TGTGCCAGCAGTCCCCCCATTACAGGGGACGGAAACACCATATATTTT. This sequence encodes CASSPPITGDGNTIYF.

This clone was seen only once. The rearrangement links TRBV7-8 to TRBJ1-4; a possible D gene is TRBD1 (6 bases). CDR1 is SGHVS, CDR2 FQNEAQ, per germline. The V and J ends lost 5 bases and 8 bases respectively, with 12 bases between them. The CDR3 extends over 13 amino acids. CDR3 region: CASSLTGFEKLFF. CDR3 sequence (DNA): TGTGCCAGCAGCCTAACAGGGTTCGAAAAACTGTTTTTT.

This chain links TRBV5-1 with TRBJ2-3; 8 positions agree with TRBD2. CDR1 is SGHRS and CDR2 is YFSETQ in the germline V gene. The CDR3 consists of 15 residues. With 4 bases clipped from V and 6 bases from J, the junction kept 10 bases outside the gene matches. The CDR3 DNA is TGCGCCAGCAGCCCCCTTCGGGGGGGAAAGGATACGCAGTATTTT. Amino acids: CASSPLRGGKDTQYF.